Shown below are 10 T cell receptor beta chains from a single sample sequenced in a study of molecular identifiers for immune sequencing clone quantification. MiXCR was run by TCRdb on the PCR reads, yielding one entry per CDR3 protein. Of under 800,000 distinct CDR3 sequences listed, around 25% are singletons. Sequenced material: naive CD8+ T cells from blood, with Jurkat cell RNA spiked in. Subset here: FACS-sorted CD8+CD4-CCR7+CD45RA+ naive T cells. The receptors originated from a human donor in good health. Some libraries in this study had Jurkat cell RNA spiked in.

This clonotype was recorded at least ten times. The chain uses TRBV28 and TRBJ1-1; TRBD1 matches 9 bases. J was trimmed by 0 bases and V by 3 bases; bases with no gene match: 5. CDR1 and CDR2 (germline): MDHEN, SYDVKM. This CDR3 region has 16 residues. DNA of the CDR3: TGTGCCAGCAGTTTCGGACAGGGGATCATGAACACTGAAGCTTTCTTT. This gives the protein CASSFGQGIMNTEAFF.

This clonotype appeared many times. The chain uses TRBV5-1 and TRBJ2-7; the match to TRBD1 covers 8 bases. The CDR3 length is 15 residues. Per germline, CDR1 SGHRS and CDR2 YFSETQ. Trimming removed 5 bases from V and 0 bases from J; junction bases left unmatched: 7. In nucleotides, the CDR3 is TGCGCCAGCAGGTGGGGGACAGGTCCCTCCTACGAGCAGTACTTC. Translation: CASRWGTGPSYEQYF.

The V gene is TRBV29-1, the J gene TRBJ1-3, with D tentatively TRBD1 (5 bases). The CDR3 extends over 15 amino acids. CDR1 SQVTM and CDR2 ANQGSEA come from the germline V gene. The V end lost 6 bases, the J end lost 1 base, and 16 bases lay between the germline ends. This CDR3 is CSVSYKGVSGNTIYF. The CDR3 region has the DNA TGCAGCGTATCATATAAAGGGGTATCTGGAAACACCATATATTTT.

CDR3 loop: CASNVDSAYEQYF. CDR3 in DNA: TGTGCCAGCAACGTGGACAGCGCCTACGAGCAGTACTTC. This chain connects TRBV6-1 to TRBJ2-7; a weak D match, TRBD1 (6 bases). Trimming took off 7 bases at V and 2 bases at J, with 12 bases between the two ends. The CDR3 is 13 residues long. Per the germline V gene, CDR1 is MNHNS and CDR2 is SASEGT.

The sample holds many counts of this clonotype. A junction boundary mismatches the germline segment, possibly from a read error. The chain uses TRBV13 and TRBJ2-7; 7 bases are shared with TRBD1. CDR1 is PRHDT and CDR2 is FYEKMQ in the germline V gene (reference sequence). The CDR3 is 14 residues long. CDR3 protein: CASSLAGQLGSPSF. CDR3 coding DNA: TGTGCCAGCAGCTTAGCGGGACAGTTGGGTTCGCCCTCTTTC.

The rearrangement joins TRBV5-6 to TRBJ1-5, with TRBD1 identical over 8 bases. The V gene's germline CDR1 is SGHDT and CDR2 YYEEEE. CDR3 size: 14 residues. Unmatched junction bases numbered 9, after V lost 2 bases and J lost 11 bases. CDR3 bases: TGTGCCAGCAGCTTCAGGGGGCGCGCCCAGTCCCAGCATTTT. Its protein product is CASSFRGRAQSQHF.

As concerns this clonotype: The junction and the germline gene differ at one end; a read error may be behind it. The chain carries TRBV9 and TRBJ2-3, with 8 bases lining up with TRBD1. Germline CDR1 reads SGDLS; CDR2 reads YYNGEE. The CDR3 consists of 14 residues. CDR3 sequence reads: CASSYAGGTETQYF. DNA for the CDR3: TGTGCCAGCAGCTACGCAGGGGGCACAGAAACGCAGTATTTT. Filled out from reference TRBV9 and TRBJ2-3, the complete variable domain reads DSGVTQTPKHLITATGQRVTLRCSPRSGDLSVYWYQQSLDQGLQFLIQYYNGEERAKGNILERFSAQQFPDLHSELNLSSLELGDSALYFCASSYAGGTETQYFGPGTRLTVL.

As for this clonotype: A single base separates this from a much larger clone, so it may be a read error. The gene calls are TRBV25-1 and TRBJ1-1; D is ambiguous. Germline V gene data show CDR1 as MGHDK and CDR2 as SYGVNS. This CDR3 is built from 10 residues. CDR3 DNA sequence: TGTGCCGGCAGTGGAGGTGAAGCTTTCTTT. It translates to CAGSGGEAFF.

The table lists this clonotype with many counts. The chain carries TRBV29-1 and TRBJ2-2; a weak D match, TRBD1 (6 bases). The germline V gene encodes CDR1 SQVTM and CDR2 ANQGSEA. CDR3 length: 16 residues. The V end lost 7 bases, the J end lost 0 bases, and 18 bases lay between the germline ends. CDR3 sequence reads: CSASDYRDPNTGELFF. As DNA, the CDR3 is TGCAGCGCAAGCGACTACAGGGACCCGAACACCGGGGAGCTGTTTTTT.

A remark on this clonotype: A clone one base away is much larger, so this may be a read error. The chain links TRBV27 to TRBJ1-5; D may be TRBD1 (5 bases). Germline V gene lookup returns CDR1 MNHEY and CDR2 SMNVEV (reference sequence). The CDR3 has 15 amino acids. Between the trimmed V and J ends, which lost 6 bases and 3 bases, there was a span of 15 bases. CDR3 sequence: CASRKDSGPNQPQHF. CDR3 DNA sequence: TGTGCCAGCAGAAAAGATTCAGGGCCCAATCAGCCCCAGCATTTT.